This TCR beta chain originates from a study of shared clonotypes between healthy human individuals. The CDR3 has 15 residues. The germline V and J ends were trimmed by 6 bases and 4 bases, with 18 bases remaining between them. Germline V CDR1 and CDR2: MNHEY, SVGAGI. Deep was the level at which the assay was run. When replicate PCRs were run on sorted subsets, they used 150 to 250 ng DNA, approximately 33,000 T cell genomes. TCRdb's copy holds only in-frame clones and misses some; the assay was immunoSEQ multiplex PCR. The sample contains roughly 2.6 million clones, roughly 92% of which appear only once.

The TCR sequence derives from a man aged 18 to 35 in good health. V usage is TRBV6-5 and J usage is TRBJ1-2, with D possibly matching TRBD1 (6 bases). The sequencing sample was made of naive CD4+ T cells sorted from blood. Subset meaning: CD45RA+ positively selected. This CDR3 reads CASRYIRDKVYGYTF. The DNA of the CDR3 is TGTGCCAGCAGGTACATCCGGGACAAGGTCTATGGCTACACCTTC.